The entry below describes one T cell receptor (beta chain). V was trimmed by 3 bases and J by 2 bases, leaving 11 bases between them. The germline gives CDR1 GTSNPN, CDR2 SVGIG (reference sequence). CDR3 length: 13 amino acids. The data originate from a study of shared clonotypes between healthy human individuals. Overall study: Used for every donor were three CD4 naive, three CD4 memory, two CD8 naive and one CD8 memory plate.

The method was immunoSEQ multiplex PCR; TCRdb's version includes in-frame clones alone and lacks a portion of them. This repertoire shows 2 million to 2.5 million clones, 90% to 96% found once; its top ten account for around 0.13%. Sequenced material: naive CD4+ T cells sorted from blood. Specified subset: CD45RA+ positively selected. This clonotype was obtained from a man aged 18 to 35 in good health. The chain is built from TRBV30 and TRBJ2-7, with a weak D call TRBD1 (6 bases). The CDR3, as DNA: TGTGCCTGGAGGCAGGGGTCCCCCTACGAGCAGTACTTC. Translating it yields CAWRQGSPYEQYF.